The source of this TCR beta chain is a study of T cell responses to AZD1222 COVID-19 vaccine (dated by TCRdb to about 2021). For the wider study: TCR sequencing was performed for 230 to 250 trial participants, of whom roughly 200 were given two doses of AZD1222 and around 25 were given two doses of MenACWY control vaccine. Trial participants were enrolled by age into 18-55, 56-69 and 70-plus year subgroups, with roughly 150, 30 and 60 TCR-sequenced participants respectively.

In this sample, this clone turned up once. Its antigen is unknown. No qualities accompany the bases; no much larger clone lies one base away. Points the paper makes about the study in general: The whole spike protein was spanned by vaccine-associated CD4 TCRs, and dominant responses were seen in regions 160-218 and 743-854. Because no day 14 peak-response samples were available, the repertoires could be characterized only after the peak T cell response. A significant rise in spike-specific TCR breadth and depth was observed after two AZD1222 doses relative to day 0 and relative to MenACWY recipients. Most participants were white British and females outnumbered males, and the authors suggested that clonal diversity may have been underestimated. Conclusions about previously exposed vaccinees are limited, since just 6 or 7 AZD1222 recipients were seropositive for SARS-CoV-2 at baseline. Nearly half of unique spike-specific TCRs reportedly recognized epitopes outside regions mutated in the B.1.351 and B.1.1.7 variants. In the small 56-69-year group, the increase in depth fell short of significance, most likely because of low power.

The CDR3 spans 11 residues, from the cysteine through the phenylalanine. Just CDR3 DNA is preserved here, 33 bases in frame from base 1. The junction shows trimming of 3 bases on V and 8 bases on J, plus 7 bases between the germline ends. CDR1 MGHRA and CDR2 YSYEKL were looked up in the germline V gene. The CDR3 regions of human TCRbeta chains were analyzed by immunosequencing. Under the source paper's analysis protocol: Repertoire TCRs were matched against a reference library of SARS-CoV-2-specific TCRs generated with the MIRA antigen-specificity platform. Breadth meant the fraction of unique TCRs that were SARS-CoV-2-associated, whereas depth meant the fraction of total T cells that were SARS-CoV-2-associated. Using the MIRA data, every spike-specific TCR was mapped to the spike region that the TCR reacted to and assigned to either a CD4 or a CD8 class. Log10-transformed breadth and depth values were compared by one-way ANOVA with Sidak's multiple comparisons tests. This is the immuneACCESS table as TCRdb keeps it, with only in-frame sequences that have V and J called. A part of the clones is gone; compared with another copy, unresolved V genes explain less than half, and the rest is unexplained. For V, J and clone size, that table is used; D and trimming come from the DNA. Across this sample there are 200,000 to 250,000 clones, with around 94% seen only once. Around 1.5% of the sample lies in the top ten.

Per the publication, the time point label means: about 28 days (+/-7) after the second vaccine dose. The treatment or condition label corresponds to: meningococcal conjugate vaccine given as trial control. The vaccinee samples were drawn from two UK trials, COV001 and COV002, one of which was a single-blind randomized controlled phase 2/3 trial testing AZD1222 (ChAdOx1 nCoV-19) in healthy adults. Trial participant PBMC samples were collected at day 0 and day 28 after the second dose for TCRbeta chain sequencing. Specimen: peripheral blood, collected 28 days after the second dose of the MenACWY control vaccine. This receptor was identified in an adult who received the MenACWY meningococcal vaccine as a control. Recombination joined TRBV4-1 with TRBJ1-2; no D gene call is confident. The nucleotide sequence reads as follows: TGCGCCAGCAGCCAGGGAGGAGGCTACACCTTC. Its translation reads: CASSQGGGYTF.